This T cell receptor (beta chain) emerged from a study of blood T cells in healthy people across ages. No fewer than 5.5 micrograms of total RNA were isolated from every sample. In its sample, this clonotype was seen a few times. Its antigen is still unknown. Trimming took 5 bases from V and 8 from J, leaving 12 bases between them. This CDR3 comprises 12 residues. Germline assignment: CDR1 SGHTA and CDR2 FQGNSA. For the second PCR, which ran for 7 to 11 cycles, a sample-barcoded 5' primer and a J-beta primer mix were used. TCRdb re-analysed the 5' RACE reads in MiXCR, keeping a single row per CDR3 protein. The profile shows roughly 730,000 distinct CDR3 sequences, around 50% of them singletons. General study results and limits: Both higher diversity and more naive CD4+ cells marked long-lived donors when set against aged donors. As age increased, TCR beta diversity per million T cells fell in a roughly linear fashion.

The TCR comes from a man aged 40-49 years in good health. The chain recombines TRBV7-2 with TRBJ1-2; a weak D match, TRBD1 (6 bases). Sequencing input: blood. The CDR3 region has the DNA TGTGCCAGCAGCCGAGGGGGGGTAGGCTACACCTTC. The encoded protein is CASSRGGVGYTF.